A selection of T cell receptor beta chains follows, all from one sample in a study of cytomegalovirus exposure and HLA in healthy donors. Assay used: immunoSEQ multiplex PCR; TCRdb lists only in-frame clones, some missing. The repertoire has 150,000 to 200,000 clones, roughly 80% of them found once; the top ten carry 3.1%. The sequenced sample was PBMCs. These TCRs come from a male donor in good health and CMV-seronegative. Both conserved end residues are part of each CDR3. The order of the fields is clone size, V gene, J gene, D gene, CDR3 DNA, CDR3 protein. D genes are given only for firm matches. Clone size is given for some rows only: seen once, a few or many times, or a class if the clone is expanded.

size: .; V: TRBV28; J: TRBJ1-1; D: TRBD1; DNA: TGTGCCAGCAGCCCCAGGGACAGGGGTGGCCTGAACACTGAAGCTTTCTTT; CDR3: CASSPRDRGGLNTEAFF
size: .; V: TRBV2; J: TRBJ2-5; D: .; DNA: TGTGCCAGCACCCCGTACCAAGAGACCCAGTACTTC; CDR3: CASTPYQETQYF
size: .; V: TRBV5-8; J: TRBJ1-2; D: .; DNA: TGTGCCAGCAGCCTGCTTGGACAACGAGCTAACTATGGCTACACCTTC; CDR3: CASSLLGQRANYGYTF
size: .; V: TRBV6-6; J: TRBJ2-3; D: .; DNA: TGTGCCAGCAGTTACAGGGAGTTCGCAGATACGCAGTATTTT; CDR3: CASSYREFADTQYF
size: .; V: TRBV7-2; J: TRBJ2-7; D: TRBD2; DNA: TGTGCCAGCAGCTTTCGTAGCGGGAGTACGACCTACGAGCAGTACTTC; CDR3: CASSFRSGSTTYEQYF
size: .; V: TRBV6-1; J: TRBJ2-7; D: .; DNA: TGTGCCAGCAGGGGGCCCAACTACGAGCAGTACTTC; CDR3: CASRGPNYEQYF
size: .; V: TRBV19; J: TRBJ1-1; D: .; DNA: TGTGCCAGTAGTCGAATGTTTCAGGGGAACACTGAAGCTTTCTTT; CDR3: CASSRMFQGNTEAFF
size: few; V: TRBV6-6; J: TRBJ2-5; D: .; DNA: TGTGCCAGCAGTCACCTTGGGAGGCAATGGTCGTGGGAGCAGTACTTC; CDR3: CASSHLGRQWSWEQYF
size: .; V: TRBV5-1; J: TRBJ2-1; D: .; DNA: TGCGCCAGCGCCGGGGGATCTGGAGCCTACAATGAGCAGTTCTTC; CDR3: CASAGGSGAYNEQFF
size: .; V: TRBV7-9; J: TRBJ2-7; D: .; DNA: TGTGCCAGCAGCTCCGTTTCCAGGGATGGGCGCGAGCAGTACTTC; CDR3: CASSSVSRDGREQYF
size: .; V: TRBV7-2; J: TRBJ1-2; D: .; DNA: TGTGCCAGCAGCCGTATTACAGGCCAATGGAACTATGGCTACACCTTC; CDR3: CASSRITGQWNYGYTF
size: .; V: TRBV28; J: TRBJ2-3; D: TRBD2; DNA: TGTGCCAGCAGTTCAGCGGGACTAGCGGGTAAAGATACGCAGTATTTT; CDR3: CASSSAGLAGKDTQYF
size: .; V: TRBV10-3; J: TRBJ1-1; D: .; DNA: TGTGCCATCAGTGAAGAGGGGAACACTGAAGCTTTCTTT; CDR3: CAISEEGNTEAFF
size: .; V: TRBV5-4; J: TRBJ1-2; D: .; DNA: TGTGCCAGCAGGCCCCAGGGGCCTTATGGCTACACCTTC; CDR3: CASRPQGPYGYTF
size: .; V: TRBV6-5; J: TRBJ1-2; D: .; DNA: TGTGCCAGCAGTTACGGGGGCCCCAGAGAGGGCTACACCTTC; CDR3: CASSYGGPREGYTF
size: .; V: TRBV19; J: TRBJ2-2; D: TRBD2; DNA: TGTGCCAGTAGTATAGAAGGGAGGGCGAGCGGGGAGCTGTTTTTT; CDR3: CASSIEGRASGELFF
size: .; V: TRBV5-6; J: TRBJ2-3; D: TRBD2; DNA: TGTGCCAGCAGCTTGCAAGGCGGGGGAACAGATACGCAGTATTTT; CDR3: CASSLQGGGTDTQYF
size: .; V: TRBV7-2; J: TRBJ2-5; D: .; DNA: TGTGCCAGCAGCTTAAGCGAGACCCAGTACTTC; CDR3: CASSLSETQYF
size: .; V: TRBV6-1; J: TRBJ2-7; D: TRBD1; DNA: TGTGCCAGCAGCCGACAGGGGGCAAACTATTACGAGCAGTACTTC; CDR3: CASSRQGANYYEQYF
size: .; V: TRBV27; J: TRBJ1-2; D: TRBD1; DNA: TGTGCCAGCAGCAGACAGGGGGCATCAGGCTACACCTTC; CDR3: CASSRQGASGYTF
size: .; V: TRBV28; J: TRBJ2-3; D: TRBD2; DNA: TGTGCCAGCAGTCTACCATTTAGCGGGGTCACAGATACGCAGTATTTT; CDR3: CASSLPFSGVTDTQYF
size: .; V: TRBV27; J: TRBJ2-1; D: TRBD2; DNA: TGTGCCAGCAGTCCGAACTTGGGACTAGCGGAGCCAAATGAGCAGTTCTTC; CDR3: CASSPNLGLAEPNEQFF
size: .; V: TRBV7-8; J: TRBJ2-7; D: TRBD1; DNA: TGTGCCAGCAGCTACGACAGGGGGAAGGCCTACGAGCAGTACTTC; CDR3: CASSYDRGKAYEQYF
size: once; V: TRBV15; J: TRBJ1-2; D: .; DNA: TGTGCCACCAGCAGGACTCTTCTACACGGCTACACCTTC; CDR3: CATSRTLLHGYTF
size: .; V: TRBV7-9; J: TRBJ1-1; D: TRBD1; DNA: TGTGCCAGCAGCTCCCACCGACAGGGGAGGACTGAAGCTTTCTTT; CDR3: CASSSHRQGRTEAFF
size: few; V: TRBV25-1; J: TRBJ1-1; D: .; DNA: TGTGCCAGCAGTGACGGGACTTACACTGAAGCTTTCTTT; CDR3: CASSDGTYTEAFF
size: .; V: TRBV19; J: TRBJ1-6; D: .; DNA: TGTGCCAGTAGGCTACAGGGAGAAAATTCACCCCTCCACTTT; CDR3: CASRLQGENSPLHF
size: .; V: TRBV6-5; J: TRBJ2-7; D: TRBD1; DNA: TGTGCCAGCAGTTACTCGCACCGGGACAGCTACGAGCAGTACTTC; CDR3: CASSYSHRDSYEQYF
size: .; V: TRBV2; J: TRBJ1-6; D: .; DNA: TGTGCCAGCAGTCCATACCCGGATTCACCCCTCCACTTT; CDR3: CASSPYPDSPLHF
size: .; V: TRBV29-1; J: TRBJ1-2; D: .; DNA: TGCAGCGTTGAGTCATCTCAGGGAAACTATGGCTACACCTTC; CDR3: CSVESSQGNYGYTF
size: .; V: TRBV5-8; J: TRBJ2-6; D: TRBD1; DNA: TGTGCCAGCAGTCAGGGGGCCTCTTCCATATCTGGGGCCAACGTCCTGACTTTC; CDR3: CASSQGASSISGANVLTF
size: .; V: TRBV27; J: TRBJ1-1; D: .; DNA: TGTGCCAGCAGTTTTTCCCGGGGAAACGTGAACACTGAAGCTTTCTTT; CDR3: CASSFSRGNVNTEAFF
size: few; V: TRBV2; J: TRBJ1-6; D: TRBD1; DNA: TGTGCCAGCAAGGACAGGGGGCTATGGTCACCCCTCCACTTT; CDR3: CASKDRGLWSPLHF
size: .; V: TRBV11-2; J: TRBJ2-7; D: TRBD1; DNA: TGTGCCAGCAGCTTACAGGGGGCCTACGAGCAGTACTTC; CDR3: CASSLQGAYEQYF
size: .; V: TRBV19; J: TRBJ1-2; D: TRBD1; DNA: TGTGCCAGTAGTCCTCGGGGGACAGTGAGGAAGGGGGATGGCTACACCTTC; CDR3: CASSPRGTVRKGDGYTF
size: .; V: TRBV28; J: TRBJ2-7; D: TRBD1; DNA: TGTGCCAGCGGGACAGGGGGATTCATGTCCTACGAGCAGTACTTC; CDR3: CASGTGGFMSYEQYF
size: .; V: TRBV28; J: TRBJ2-1; D: .; DNA: TGTGCCAGCAGTTTATTGGGACAAGGTACCTACAATGAGCAGTTCTTC; CDR3: CASSLLGQGTYNEQFF
size: .; V: TRBV5-1; J: TRBJ2-2; D: .; DNA: TGCGCCAGCAGTTTCCGCACGGGTTCGAACACCGGGGAGCTGTTTTTT; CDR3: CASSFRTGSNTGELFF
size: .; V: TRBV7-2; J: TRBJ1-6; D: TRBD1; DNA: TGTGCCAGCAGCTTTACAGGGGATAATTCACCCCTCCACTTT; CDR3: CASSFTGDNSPLHF
size: .; V: TRBV6-5; J: TRBJ2-7; D: TRBD1; DNA: TGTGCCAGCAGTCCCTATGGGACAGCCTACGAGCAGTACTTC; CDR3: CASSPYGTAYEQYF
size: .; V: TRBV5-1; J: TRBJ2-7; D: TRBD1; DNA: TGCGCCAGCAGTTTGGACAGGCCCTACGAGCAGTACTTC; CDR3: CASSLDRPYEQYF
size: .; V: TRBV18; J: TRBJ2-7; D: .; DNA: TGTGCCAGCTCACCGTCTAGCTCCTACGAGCAGTACTTC; CDR3: CASSPSSSYEQYF
size: .; V: TRBV6-5; J: TRBJ2-5; D: TRBD1; DNA: TGTGCCAGCAGTTACTTCGGACAGGGGTCGGAGACCCAGTACTTC; CDR3: CASSYFGQGSETQYF
size: .; V: TRBV28; J: TRBJ1-4; D: .; DNA: TGTGCCAGCAGTTTTCCTCAGGAAATTAATGAAAAACTGTTTTTT; CDR3: CASSFPQEINEKLFF
size: .; V: TRBV7-9; J: TRBJ2-7; D: TRBD2; DNA: TGTGCCAGCAGCCTGGTCGGGGGGGGATACGAGCAGTACTTC; CDR3: CASSLVGGGYEQYF